The TCR beta chain under discussion was sequenced for a study of blood T cell repertoires in COVID-19. On the study more broadly: Spain, Italy and the United States supplied samples that represented acute and convalescent COVID-19. T cells, B-cell-depleted T cells, or PBMCs supplied cDNA or gDNA.

This CDR3 contains 12 residues. The V gene lost 8 bases and the J gene lost 4 bases, with 11 bases spanning the gap. Germline V gives CDR1 MNHEY, CDR2 SMNVEV (reference sequence). In the study's own analysis: Counts of nucleated cells, estimated from reference gene primer amplification, were obtained. The assay was immunoSEQ multiplex PCR, and TCRdb's table has in-frame clones only and misses some. V, J and clone size derive from that table, while D and trimming were established from the DNA sequence. Of around 220,000 clones in the sample, 80% to 90% were seen once. The rearrangement joins TRBV27 to TRBJ1-1; D gene uncertain. This receptor was identified in a middle-aged man with acute or convalescent COVID-19. Sequences were obtained from peripheral blood. The CDR3 region is CASRRFPTEAFF. The DNA for the CDR3 is TGTGCCAGCCGGAGATTTCCCACTGAAGCTTTCTTT.